The sequence of this T cell receptor beta chain was determined in a study of OX40 agonist ivuxolimab in advanced cancers. Across the whole study: Patients treated during dose escalation were battling hepatocellular carcinoma, melanoma, renal cell or head and neck cancer. Study conclusions and caveats: Clonal expansion from baseline to week 6 occurred in both CD4+ and CD8+ T cells. Expanded peripheral T-cell antigen specificity went undetermined.

Here immunoSEQ multiplex PCR was the method, and the copy in TCRdb shows in-frame clones only, minus some. The table has more than 60,000 clones, 84% seen once. A note on this clone: Antigen: not known.

Baseline was the first blood sampling point, followed by cycle 4 day 1 and cycle 7 day 1. V was cut by 6 bases and J by 5 bases, with 23 bases left in between. There are 17 residues in the CDR3. Germline V lookup: CDR1 LNHDA, CDR2 SQIVND (reference sequence). The TCR was taken from an adult with an advanced solid tumor such as melanoma, head and neck, liver or kidney cancer. The genes are TRBV19 and TRBJ1-5; D possibly corresponds to TRBD1 (6 bases). Sequenced material: CD4+ or CD8+ T cells sorted from blood, taken in a trial of the OX40 agonist ivuxolimab. The CDR3, as DNA: TGTGCCAGTAGCCGGATCGATAACAGGGTGAGGCATCAGCCCCAGCATTTT. This sequence encodes CASSRIDNRVRHQPQHF.